One and the same sample provided the 10 T cell receptor beta chains below, sequenced in a study of Tregs in tolerant kidney transplant recipients. Assay used: immunoSEQ multiplex PCR; TCRdb lists only in-frame clones, some missing. Among approximately 90,000 clones listed, roughly nine tenths were seen once. Sequences were obtained from CD8+ T cells from blood. Every receptor here comes from a human donor in good health.

This chain connects TRBV27 to TRBJ2-1, with a weak D call TRBD2 (6 bases). CDR3 length equals 14 residues. Deletions cut 5 bases from V and 8 bases from J, with 16 bases between. Germline V gene lookup returns CDR1 MNHEY and CDR2 SMNVEV (reference sequence). The CDR3 spells CASSTRKGGDEQFF. Here the CDR3 DNA reads TGTGCCAGCAGTACGCGGAAGGGCGGGGATGAGCAGTTCTTC.

V gene TRBV10-3 combines with J gene TRBJ2-1; D remains ambiguous. Looked up from germline, CDR1 is ENHRY and CDR2 is SYGVKD. This CDR3 is 14 amino acids long. Deletions cut 6 bases from V and 7 bases from J, with 16 bases between. The CDR3 sequence is CAISQVGVANEQFF. In DNA, the CDR3 is TGTGCCATCAGCCAGGTTGGTGTAGCTAATGAGCAGTTCTTC.

This clone was counted between two and nine times. The rearrangement links TRBV7-9 to TRBJ1-5, with no clear D. The CDR3 has 13 residues. Germline V gene sequence: CDR1 SEHNR, CDR2 FQNEAQ (reference sequence). Trimming pared 2 bases from V and 1 base from J, leaving 3 bases between. CDR3 sequence reads: CASSLNSNQPQHF. The CDR3 nucleotides read TGTGCCAGCAGCTTAAACAGCAATCAGCCCCAGCATTTT.

The chain combines TRBV7-9 with TRBJ2-2; TRBD1 matches 9 bases. Looked up from germline, CDR1 is SEHNR and CDR2 is FQNEAQ (reference sequence). Trimming at V came to 7 bases and at J to 6 bases, leaving 9 bases not matched to a gene. The CDR3 length is 15 residues. In DNA form, the CDR3 reads TGTGCCAGCATCCCCCCACAGGGGGCGTCCGGGGAGCTGTTTTTT. Encoded protein: CASIPPQGASGELFF. Full variable domain (remainder filled in from reference TRBV7-9 and TRBJ2-2): DTGVSQNPRHKITKRGQNVTFRCDPISEHNRLYWYRQTLGQGPEFLTYFQNEAQLEKSRLLSDRFSAERPKGSFSTLEIQRTEQGDSAMYLCASIPPQGASGELFFGEGSRLTVL.

The chain couples TRBV27 to TRBJ1-1, with 10 bases fitting TRBD1. CDR1 is MNHEY and CDR2 is SMNVEV in the germline V gene (reference sequence). The CDR3 totals 17 residues. Losses at the gene ends were 0 bases for V and 0 bases for J; bases not matched to a gene: 4. CDR3 sequence: CASSLSGQGVMNTEAFF. The CDR3 nucleotides are TGTGCCAGCAGTTTATCAGGACAGGGGGTCATGAACACTGAAGCTTTCTTT.

The chain employs TRBV11-2 and TRBJ1-1, with 10 positions matching TRBD1. The CDR3 is 16 amino acids. V lost 5 bases, J lost 1 base, and 7 bases stayed unmatched. CDR1 SGHAT and CDR2 FQNNGV come from the germline V gene. Here the CDR3 DNA reads TGTGCCAGCAGCCCTTGGGACAGGGGAAAGAACACTGAAGCTTTCTTT. It codes for CASSPWDRGKNTEAFF.

As for this clone: This specimen includes other DNA sequences encoding the same CDR3. The chain couples TRBV9 to TRBJ2-2, with no clear D. Germline CDR1 and CDR2: SGDLS and YYNGEE. Trimming removed 0 bases at V and 1 base at J, with 4 bases between. The CDR3 has 14 amino acids. CDR3 nucleotide sequence: TGTGCCAGCAGCGTAGGGGGGAACACCGGGGAGCTGTTTTTT. This gives the protein CASSVGGNTGELFF. Filled out from reference TRBV9 and TRBJ2-2, the complete variable domain reads DSGVTQTPKHLITATGQRVTLRCSPRSGDLSVYWYQQSLDQGLQFLIQYYNGEERAKGNILERFSAQQFPDLHSELNLSSLELGDSALYFCASSVGGNTGELFFGEGSRLTVL.

The chain recombines TRBV27 with TRBJ1-2; D remains unclear. This CDR3 region has 14 residues. V lost 0 bases to trimming and J lost 2 bases, with 7 bases between them. CDR1 is MNHEY and CDR2 is SMNVEV in the germline V gene (reference sequence). The CDR3 nucleotides are TGTGCCAGCAGTTTATCGGGCAGAAACTATGGCTACACCTTC. Translating it yields CASSLSGRNYGYTF.

This clone was seen once. The V call is TRBV7-7, the J call TRBJ2-5; TRBD2 aligns across 9 bases. CDR3 length equals 15 residues. CDR1 is SSHAT, CDR2 FNYEAQ, per germline (reference sequence). The J segment lost 4 bases and the V segment lost 11 bases, leaving 14 bases of the junction unmatched. CDR3 DNA: TGTGCCCTGCATCCCGCGGGAGGGCCGTTAGAGACCCAGTACTTC. This encodes CALHPAGGPLETQYF.

The rearrangement joins TRBV15 to TRBJ2-7, with TRBD2 matching over 7 bases. Germline-derived CDR1 and CDR2 are LNHNV and YYDKDF (reference sequence). With V trimmed by 1 base and J by 2 bases, 5 bases remained unmatched. The length of the CDR3 is 15 residues. CDR3 nucleotides: TGTGCCACCAGCAGAGGGGGGGAGGGCCCCTACGAGCAGTACTTC. It yields the protein CATSRGGEGPYEQYF.